The clone carrying this T cell receptor (beta chain) was seen once. Its antigen is unidentified. This sample is part of a study of T-cell memory formation after mild COVID-19. Study overall: TCR clusters were mostly confined to one donor each.

V was trimmed by 5 bases and J by 0 bases, leaving 8 bases between them. Germline V gene data show CDR1 as DFQATT and CDR2 as SNEGSKA (reference sequence). The CDR3 spans 14 residues. Broader study findings: Of the contracting clones, CD4+ ones lay mainly in CM and EM, and CD8+ ones in EMRA.

Constant-segment primers served in 5'RACE that generated TCR alpha and TCR beta cDNA libraries bearing sample barcodes and UMIs. MiXCR, run by TCRdb on the 5' RACE reads, gives a single entry per CDR3 protein. The table includes roughly 370,000 distinct CDR3 sequences, around a sixth detected once. Source material: PBMCs or a T cell subset sorted from them (not recorded which). V and J are TRBV20-1 and TRBJ2-6; D possibly corresponds to TRBD1 (5 bases). The sequence derives from a man younger than 35 who had mild COVID-19 (a few samples of this study predate the infection). Cell type and time point are not known. Written as DNA, the CDR3 is TGCAGTGCTGGACATGCCTCTGGGGCCAACGTCCTGACTTTC. Its translation: CSAGHASGANVLTF.